This T cell receptor beta chain was sequenced for a study of blood T cell repertoires in COVID-19. The germline CDR1 and CDR2 sequences are KGHSH and LQKENI. This CDR3 comprises 14 residues. Trimming left V 6 bases short and J 4 bases short, with 14 bases between. The data were produced by immunoSEQ multiplex PCR, yet TCRdb's version contains in-frame clones alone and is incomplete. Counted here are 60,000 to 75,000 clones, 86% occurring once; the ten biggest clones make up around 13%. The rearrangement uses TRBV18 and TRBJ2-3; TRBD2 is a possible D gene (7 bases). The sequence was obtained from a woman aged 60 to 75 with acute or convalescent COVID-19. The sample comprised peripheral blood. CDR3 protein: CASSVRGGADTQYF. The CDR3, as DNA: TGTGCCAGCTCCGTGAGGGGGGGAGCAGATACGCAGTATTTT.